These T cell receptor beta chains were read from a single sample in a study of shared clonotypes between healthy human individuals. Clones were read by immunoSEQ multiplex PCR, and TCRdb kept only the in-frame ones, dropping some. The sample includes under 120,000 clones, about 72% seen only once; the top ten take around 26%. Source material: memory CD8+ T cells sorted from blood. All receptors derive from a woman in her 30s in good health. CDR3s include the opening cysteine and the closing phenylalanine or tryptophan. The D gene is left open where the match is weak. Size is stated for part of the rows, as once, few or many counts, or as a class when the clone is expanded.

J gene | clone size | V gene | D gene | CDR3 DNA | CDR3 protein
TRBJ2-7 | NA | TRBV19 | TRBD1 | TGTGCCAGCAAAGGGGACCGGGACAGGAGCTCCTACGAGCAGTACTTC | CASKGDRDRSSYEQYF
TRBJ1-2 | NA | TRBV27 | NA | TGTGCCAGCAGTTTATCTCCGGGAGCCAACTATGGCTACACCTTC | CASSLSPGANYGYTF
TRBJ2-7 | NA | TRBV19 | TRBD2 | TGTGCCAGTAGTTTGGGCCTAGCGGGGGCCTACGAGCAGTACTTC | CASSLGLAGAYEQYF
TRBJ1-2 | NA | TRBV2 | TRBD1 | TGTGCCATCAAAAACAGGGGACTCCCCTCTCCCCACGGCTACACCTTC | CAIKNRGLPSPHGYTF
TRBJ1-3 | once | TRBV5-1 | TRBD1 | TGCGCCAGCAGCTTGGATTTGCCAGGGGGAAATTGTGGAAACACCATATATTTT | CASSLDLPGGNCGNTIYF
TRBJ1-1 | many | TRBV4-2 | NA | TGTGCCAGCAGCCCTGGGATGGAGAACACTGAAGCTTTCTTT | CASSPGMENTEAFF
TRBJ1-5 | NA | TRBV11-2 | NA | TGTGCCAGCAGCTTAGGACCGGTTGGGGGCAATCAGCCCCAGCATTTT | CASSLGPVGGNQPQHF
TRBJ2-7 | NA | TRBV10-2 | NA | TGCGCCAGCAGTCCGGACGGACTGAACTACGAGCAGTACTTC | CASSPDGLNYEQYF
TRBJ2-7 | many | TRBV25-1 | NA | TGTGCCAGCCTGGGAACCAGCTCCTACGAGCAGTACTTC | CASLGTSSYEQYF
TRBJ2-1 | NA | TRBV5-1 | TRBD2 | TGCGCCAGCAGCTTGAGTAGCGGGAGCTACAATGAGCAGTTCTTC | CASSLSSGSYNEQFF
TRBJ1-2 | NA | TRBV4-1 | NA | TGCGCCAGCAGCCAAGATCCGGTGGGAGGGATCCATGGCTACACCTTC | CASSQDPVGGIHGYTF
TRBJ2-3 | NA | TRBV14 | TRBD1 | TGTGCCAGCAGCCTCCGGGACAGGGGATTTACCACGAGGGCAGATACGCAGTATTTT | CASSLRDRGFTTRADTQYF
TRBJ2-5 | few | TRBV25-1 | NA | TGTGCCAGCAGTGGATTGGATTTGGGTGGCCAAGAGACCCAGTACTTC | CASSGLDLGGQETQYF
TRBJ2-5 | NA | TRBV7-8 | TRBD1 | TGTGCCAGCAGCCCTATTGGGACAGAGAAAGAGACCCAGTACTTC | CASSPIGTEKETQYF
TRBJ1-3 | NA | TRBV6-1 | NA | TGTGCCAGCAGGGCATCTGGAAACACCATATATTTT | CASRASGNTIYF
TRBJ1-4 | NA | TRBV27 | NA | TGTGCCAGCAGAATACTGGCAGTACCGACCGAAAAACTGTTTTTT | CASRILAVPTEKLFF
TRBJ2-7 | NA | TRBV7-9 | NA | TGTGCCAGCAGCTTAGAGGGTGGCCCCCTGAACGAGCAGTACTTC | CASSLEGGPLNEQYF
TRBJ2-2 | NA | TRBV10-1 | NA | TGCGCCAGCAGTGCGGCGGGATCCCCGAACACCGGGGAGCTGTTTTTT | CASSAAGSPNTGELFF
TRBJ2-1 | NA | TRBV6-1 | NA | TGTGCCAGCAGTGAAATCGGAACCTACAATGAGCAGTTCTTC | CASSEIGTYNEQFF
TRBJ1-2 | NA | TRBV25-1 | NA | TGTGCCAGCAGCACCCGATTTGACATCTTTAACTATGGCTACACCTTC | CASSTRFDIFNYGYTF
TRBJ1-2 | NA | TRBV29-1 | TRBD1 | TGCAGCGTTGAAGCGGGGACAGCTTACTATGGCTACACCTTC | CSVEAGTAYYGYTF
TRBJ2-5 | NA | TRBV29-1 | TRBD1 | TGCAGCGCGGACAGGGACGGGAAGACCCAGTACTTC | CSADRDGKTQYF
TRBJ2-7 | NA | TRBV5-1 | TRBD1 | TGCGCCAGCAGCTACCACAGGGGTACCTACGAGCAGTACTTC | CASSYHRGTYEQYF
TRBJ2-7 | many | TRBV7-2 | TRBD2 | TGTGCCAGCAGCTTACTTGCGGGAGTAGGGGTGGGCGAGCAGTACTTC | CASSLLAGVGVGEQYF
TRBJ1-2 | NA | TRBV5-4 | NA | TGTGCCAGCAGCTTGGGGACAAATCTTTTCTATGGCTACACCTTC | CASSLGTNLFYGYTF
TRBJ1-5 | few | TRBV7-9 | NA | TGTGCCAGCAGCTTAAGGGCGAGCAATCAGCCCCAGCATTTT | CASSLRASNQPQHF
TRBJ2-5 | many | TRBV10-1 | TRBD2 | TGCGCCAGCAGTGCCCTCCAAGGACTAGCGGGAGAAGAGACCCAGTACTTC | CASSALQGLAGEETQYF
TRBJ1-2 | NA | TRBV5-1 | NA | TGCGCCAGCAGCTTGGAGGGGAGCTATGGCTACACCTTC | CASSLEGSYGYTF
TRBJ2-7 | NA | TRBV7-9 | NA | TGTGCCAGCGAAGGAACTAGCTACGAGCAGTACTTC | CASEGTSYEQYF
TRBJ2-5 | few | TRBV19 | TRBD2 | TGTGCCAGTAGTATGGACCCGCGGGGCGGGAGTAGGGAGACCCAGTACTTC | CASSMDPRGGSRETQYF
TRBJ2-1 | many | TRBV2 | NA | TGTGCCAGCAAGCCGGGAGAAAAACATACCGATGAGCAGTTCTTC | CASKPGEKHTDEQFF
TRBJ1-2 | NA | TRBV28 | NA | TGTGCCAGCAGTTTAAGCAGGCTTGGTGGCTACACCTTC | CASSLSRLGGYTF
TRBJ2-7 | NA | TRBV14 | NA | TGTGCCAGCAGCAGGGACCACATTTCCTACGAGCAGTACTTC | CASSRDHISYEQYF
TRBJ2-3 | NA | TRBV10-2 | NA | TGCGCCAGCAGTGAGACGGTCGATTCGCGCACAGATACGCAGTATTTT | CASSETVDSRTDTQYF
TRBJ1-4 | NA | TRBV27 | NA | TGTGCCAGCCGGCGGGAGGGGGTTGAAAAACTGTTTTTT | CASRREGVEKLFF
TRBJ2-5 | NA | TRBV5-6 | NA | TGTGCCAGCAGCTTGGTCGGGTACCAAGAGACCCAGTACTTC | CASSLVGYQETQYF
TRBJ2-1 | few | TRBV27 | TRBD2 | TGTGCCAGCAGCCGAGGACTAGCGGGTAGCAATGAGCAGTTCTTC | CASSRGLAGSNEQFF
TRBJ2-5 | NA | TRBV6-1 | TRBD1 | TGTGCCAGCAGTGAAGTCGCGGGGACAGGGGAGACCCAGTACTTC | CASSEVAGTGETQYF
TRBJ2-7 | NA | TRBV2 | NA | TGTGCCAGCGGAGGTAGCAGAGTGGCGGGCAACGAGCAGTACTTC | CASGGSRVAGNEQYF
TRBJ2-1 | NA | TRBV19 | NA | TGTGCCAGTACTTGGGGGCGGTCCCGATACAATGAGCAGTTCTTC | CASTWGRSRYNEQFF
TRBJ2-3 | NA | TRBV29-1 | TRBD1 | TGCAGCGTTGTCCGGACAGGGTTGGTAGATACGCAGTATTTT | CSVVRTGLVDTQYF
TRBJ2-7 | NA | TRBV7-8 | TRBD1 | TGTGCCAGCAGCCCTTCCCTCCCGGGACAGGGTTTGAACGAGCAGTACTTC | CASSPSLPGQGLNEQYF
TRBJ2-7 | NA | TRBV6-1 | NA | TGTGCCAGCAGTGTCCTCAGCGGATCAGGGTGGGAGCAGTACTTC | CASSVLSGSGWEQYF
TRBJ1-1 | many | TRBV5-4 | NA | TGTGCCAGCAGCGCCTCGACAGAGAACACTGAAGCTTTCTTT | CASSASTENTEAFF
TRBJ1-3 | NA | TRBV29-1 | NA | TGCAGCGTTTCTGAGGGACTCTCAGGAAACACCATATATTTT | CSVSEGLSGNTIYF
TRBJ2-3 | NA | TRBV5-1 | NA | TGCGCCAGCAGCTTGGGGTGGGGCGAGGGAGATACGCAGTATTTT | CASSLGWGEGDTQYF
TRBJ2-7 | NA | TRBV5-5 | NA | TGTGCCAGCAGCTTTGATCTAGCGAACTACGAGCAGTACTTC | CASSFDLANYEQYF